This T cell receptor beta chain originates from a study of cytomegalovirus exposure and HLA in healthy donors. Overall study results and limits: Later analysis identified several of the most significant clusters that appeared linked to common viral pathogens.

The PCR employed 60 Vbeta primers together with 13 Jbeta primers. In the original processing: A follow-up analysis tallied tens of millions of unique TCR beta chains, about 11 million shared. Libraries were prepared by immunoSEQ multiplex PCR; TCRdb keeps only in-frame clonotypes and omits some of them. Clone size and V and J calls were adopted from that table, with D and trimming inferred from the DNA. The data hold under 200,000 clones, with around 77% observed a single time. Of note for this clone: No antigen is known for it.

The receptor was derived from a woman in her twenties or thirties in good health and CMV-seronegative. Sequencing used PBMCs.

CDR3 DNA sequence: TGTGCCAGCAGTTCCGGGACAGGGCACAACTACGAGCAGTACTTC. Translating it yields CASSSGTGHNYEQYF. V usage is TRBV6-5 and J usage is TRBJ2-7; 9 bases map to TRBD1. With 4 bases clipped from V and 3 bases from J, the junction kept 7 bases outside the gene matches. CDR1 is MNHEY, CDR2 SVGAGI, per germline. CDR3 size: 15 residues.